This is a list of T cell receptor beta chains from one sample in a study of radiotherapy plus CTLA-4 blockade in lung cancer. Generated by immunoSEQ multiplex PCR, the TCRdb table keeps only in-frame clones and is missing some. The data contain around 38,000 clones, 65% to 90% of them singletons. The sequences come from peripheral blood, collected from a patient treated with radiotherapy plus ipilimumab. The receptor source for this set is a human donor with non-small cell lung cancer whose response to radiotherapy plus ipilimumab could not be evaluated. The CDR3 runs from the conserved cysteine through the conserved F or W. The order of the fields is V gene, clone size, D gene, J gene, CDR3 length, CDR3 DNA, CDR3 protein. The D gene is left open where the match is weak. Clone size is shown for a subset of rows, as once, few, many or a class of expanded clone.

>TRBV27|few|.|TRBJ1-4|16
TGTGCCAGCAGTCTCTACGGACAGAGGATGGTCGAAAAACTGTTTTTT
CASSLYGQRMVEKLFF
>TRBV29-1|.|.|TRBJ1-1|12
TGCAGCGCTGCCCAGGGGAACACTGAAGCTTTCTTT
CSAAQGNTEAFF
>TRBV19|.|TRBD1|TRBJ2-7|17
TGTGCCAGTAGTATTGGACAGGGGGCGCCCAGAGCTAACGAGCAGTACTTC
CASSIGQGAPRANEQYF
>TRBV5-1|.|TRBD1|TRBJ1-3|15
TGCGCCAGCAGCAGGGACAGGGGGTCCGGAAACACCATATATTTT
CASSRDRGSGNTIYF
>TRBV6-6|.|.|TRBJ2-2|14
TGTGCCAGCAGTTACTCGGCCCCCCCCGGGGAGCTGTTTTTT
CASSYSAPPGELFF
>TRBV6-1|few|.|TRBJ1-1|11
TGTGCCAGCAGTCCCCGACAGGAGTCTTTCTTT
CASSPRQESFF
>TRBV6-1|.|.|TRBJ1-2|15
TGTGCCTCCACCTCGGCGGGGGGCGGGTACTATGGCTACACCTTC
CASTSAGGGYYGYTF
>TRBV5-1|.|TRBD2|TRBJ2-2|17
TGCGCCAGCAGCTTAGCAACGCGGGAGGTTAACACCGGGGAGCTGTTTTTT
CASSLATREVNTGELFF
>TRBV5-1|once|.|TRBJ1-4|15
TGCGCCAGCAGCTTGGGCCTAATCACTAATGAAAAACTGTTTTTT
CASSLGLITNEKLFF
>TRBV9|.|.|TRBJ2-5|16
TGTGCCAGCAGCCCCGGCGAGACTACAACCCAAGAGACCCAGTACTTC
CASSPGETTTQETQYF
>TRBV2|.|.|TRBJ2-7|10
TGTGCCAGCTACCGAGACGAGCAGTACTTC
CASYRDEQYF
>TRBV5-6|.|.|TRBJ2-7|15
TGTGCCAGCAGCTTGGCCCGAGTAGGTAAGGAGGTGCAGTACTTC
CASSLARVGKEVQYF
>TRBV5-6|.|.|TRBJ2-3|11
TGTGCCAGCAGCTTGCGAGATACGCAGTATTTT
CASSLRDTQYF
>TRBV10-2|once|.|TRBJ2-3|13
TGCGCCAGCAGTGAAGCGGGTCCAGATACGCAGTATTTT
CASSEAGPDTQYF
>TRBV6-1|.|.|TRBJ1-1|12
TGTGCCAGCAGTGTACAGGTCACTGAAGCTTTCTTT
CASSVQVTEAFF
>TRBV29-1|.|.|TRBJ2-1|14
TGCAGCGTTGAAGATCAGCCTAGGGGCGGTGAGCAGTTCTTC
CSVEDQPRGGEQFF
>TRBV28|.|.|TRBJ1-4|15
TGTGCCAGCAGTCCTCGGGGGGCAGTTAATGAAAAACTGTTTTTT
CASSPRGAVNEKLFF
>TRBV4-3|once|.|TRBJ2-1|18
TGCGCCAGCAGCCAAGAACGGTGGCTTAGGAGCTCCTACAATGAGCAGTTCTTC
CASSQERWLRSSYNEQFF
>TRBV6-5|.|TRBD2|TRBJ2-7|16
TGTGCCAGCAGTTACTACACTAGCGGGAGTTTTCGGGAGCAGTACTTC
CASSYYTSGSFREQYF
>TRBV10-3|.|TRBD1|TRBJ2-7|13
TGTGCCATCGCTAGGCAGGGGGCTTACGAGCAGTACTTC
CAIARQGAYEQYF
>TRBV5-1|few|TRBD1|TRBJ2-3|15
TGCGCCAGCAGCTTGGGGGGGACAGGGACAGATACGCAGTATTTT
CASSLGGTGTDTQYF
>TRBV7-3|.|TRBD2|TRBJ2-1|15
TGTGCCAGCAGCTCCCAAGCGGGAGGGTACAATGAGCAGTTCTTC
CASSSQAGGYNEQFF
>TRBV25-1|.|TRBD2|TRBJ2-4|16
TGTGCCAGCAGTGACTGGGGCGGGGGAGCCAAAAACATTCAGTACTTC
CASSDWGGGAKNIQYF
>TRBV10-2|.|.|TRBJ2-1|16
TGCGCCAGCAGTGAGACCGGTCCTCCCCGAGGAAATGAGCAGTTCTTC
CASSETGPPRGNEQFF
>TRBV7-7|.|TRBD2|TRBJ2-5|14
TGTGCTAGCAGCCCCGGGACTACCAAAGAGACCCAGTACTTC
CASSPGTTKETQYF
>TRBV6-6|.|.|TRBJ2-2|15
TGTGCCAGCACGGTACAGGGACCCTTCACCGGGGAGCTGTTTTTT
CASTVQGPFTGELFF
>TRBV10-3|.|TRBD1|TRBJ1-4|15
TGTGCCATCAGCGAAGAGGGGGCCAGTAATGAAAAACTGTTTTTT
CAISEEGASNEKLFF
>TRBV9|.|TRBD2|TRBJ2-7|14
TGTGCCAGCAGCGTAGGGGGGACTATCTACGAGCAGTACTTC
CASSVGGTIYEQYF
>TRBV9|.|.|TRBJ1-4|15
TGTGCCAGCAGCGTAGGGGCAGGGACTAATGAAAAACTGTTTTTT
CASSVGAGTNEKLFF
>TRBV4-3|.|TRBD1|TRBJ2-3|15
TGCGCCAGCAGCCAATCGCGACGACAGGGGGATACGCAGTATTTT
CASSQSRRQGDTQYF
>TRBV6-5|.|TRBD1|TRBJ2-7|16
TGTGCCAGCAGTTATGGACCCGGACAGGGAGGATACGAGCAGTACTTC
CASSYGPGQGGYEQYF
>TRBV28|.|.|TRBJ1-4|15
TGTGCCAGCAGCCCTCCCCCGTCAACTAATGAAAAACTGTTTTTT
CASSPPPSTNEKLFF
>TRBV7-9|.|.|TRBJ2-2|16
TGTGCCAGCAGCTTAGGAACAGGAGCCAACACCGGGGAGCTGTTTTTT
CASSLGTGANTGELFF
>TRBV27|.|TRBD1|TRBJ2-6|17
TGTGCCAGCCGATCGGACAGGGGGAGTTATTTGGCCAACGTCCTGACTTTC
CASRSDRGSYLANVLTF
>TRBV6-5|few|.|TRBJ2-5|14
TGTGCCAGCAGTTACGTTTCGAGAGGAGAGACCCAGTACTTC
CASSYVSRGETQYF
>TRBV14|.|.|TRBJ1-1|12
TGTGCCAGCAGAATGGCGGGCCGGGGAGCTTTCTTT
CASRMAGRGAFF
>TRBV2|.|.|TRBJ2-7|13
TGTGCCAGCAAGCAGGGAAGCTCCTACGAGCAGTACTTC
CASKQGSSYEQYF
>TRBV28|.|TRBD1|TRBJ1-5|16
TGTGCCAGCAGTATACGACAGGGGGCGCAGGGTCAGCCCCAGCATTTT
CASSIRQGAQGQPQHF
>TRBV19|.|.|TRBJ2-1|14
TGTGCCAGTAAAGACACGGCCCCCTACAATGAGCAGTTCTTC
CASKDTAPYNEQFF
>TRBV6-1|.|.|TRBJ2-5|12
TGTGCCAGCAGTGAACCAAAAGAGACCCAGTACTTC
CASSEPKETQYF
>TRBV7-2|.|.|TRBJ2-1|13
TGTGCCAGCAGCTTCCTCCGGGACAATGAGCAGTTCTTC
CASSFLRDNEQFF
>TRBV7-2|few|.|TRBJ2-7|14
TGTGCCAGCAGCTTAGGTCCCAGGTCCTACGAGCAGTACTTC
CASSLGPRSYEQYF
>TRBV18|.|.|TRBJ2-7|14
TGTGCCAGCTCACAGGCGACACGCTCCTACGAGCAGTACTTC
CASSQATRSYEQYF
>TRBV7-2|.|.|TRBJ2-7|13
TGTGCCAGCAGCTTAGTCGTCGTCTACGAGCAGTACTTC
CASSLVVVYEQYF